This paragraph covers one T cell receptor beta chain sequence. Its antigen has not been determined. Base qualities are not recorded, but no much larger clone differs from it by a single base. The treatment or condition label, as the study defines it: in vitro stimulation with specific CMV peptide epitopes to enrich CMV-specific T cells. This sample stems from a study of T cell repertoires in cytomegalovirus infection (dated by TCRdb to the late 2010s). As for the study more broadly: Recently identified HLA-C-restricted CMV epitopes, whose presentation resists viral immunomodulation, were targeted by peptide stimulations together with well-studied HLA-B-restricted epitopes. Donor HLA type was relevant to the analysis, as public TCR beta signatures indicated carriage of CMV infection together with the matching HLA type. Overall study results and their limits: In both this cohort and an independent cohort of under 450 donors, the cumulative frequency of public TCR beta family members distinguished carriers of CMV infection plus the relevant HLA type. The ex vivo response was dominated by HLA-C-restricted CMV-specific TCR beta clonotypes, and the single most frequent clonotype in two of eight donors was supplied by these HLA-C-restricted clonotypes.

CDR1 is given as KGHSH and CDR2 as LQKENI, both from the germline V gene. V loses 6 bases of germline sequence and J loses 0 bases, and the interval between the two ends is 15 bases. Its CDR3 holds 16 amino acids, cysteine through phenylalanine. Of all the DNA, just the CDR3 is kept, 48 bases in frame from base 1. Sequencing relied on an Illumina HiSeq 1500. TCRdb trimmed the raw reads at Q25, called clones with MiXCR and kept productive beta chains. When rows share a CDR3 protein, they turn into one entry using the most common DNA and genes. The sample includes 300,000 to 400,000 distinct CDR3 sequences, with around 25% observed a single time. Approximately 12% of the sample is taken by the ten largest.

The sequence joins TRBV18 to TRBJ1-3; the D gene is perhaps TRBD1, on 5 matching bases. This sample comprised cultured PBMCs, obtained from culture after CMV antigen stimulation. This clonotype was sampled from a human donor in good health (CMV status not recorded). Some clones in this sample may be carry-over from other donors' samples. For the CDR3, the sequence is CASSENRPDSGNTIYF. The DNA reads TGTGCCAGCTCCGAAAACAGGCCCGACTCTGGAAACACCATATATTTT.